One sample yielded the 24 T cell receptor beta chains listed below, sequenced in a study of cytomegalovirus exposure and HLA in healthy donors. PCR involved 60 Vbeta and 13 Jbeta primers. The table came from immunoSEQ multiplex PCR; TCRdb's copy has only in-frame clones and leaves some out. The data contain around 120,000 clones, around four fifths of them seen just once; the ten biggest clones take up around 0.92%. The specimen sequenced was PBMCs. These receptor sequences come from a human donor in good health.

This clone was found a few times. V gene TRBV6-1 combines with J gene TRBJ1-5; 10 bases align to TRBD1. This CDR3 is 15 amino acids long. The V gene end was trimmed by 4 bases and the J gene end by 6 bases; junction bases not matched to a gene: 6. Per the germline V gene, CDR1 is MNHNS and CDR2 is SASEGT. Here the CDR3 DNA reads TGTGCCAGCAGTGCCCGACAGGGGGCACGTCAGCCCCAGCATTTT. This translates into CASSARQGARQPQHF.

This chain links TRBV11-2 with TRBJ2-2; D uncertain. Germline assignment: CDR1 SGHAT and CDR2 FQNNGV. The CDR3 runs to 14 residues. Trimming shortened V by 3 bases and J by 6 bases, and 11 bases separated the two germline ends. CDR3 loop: CASSFEPRAGELFF. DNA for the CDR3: TGTGCCAGCAGCTTTGAACCCCGGGCCGGGGAGCTGTTTTTT.

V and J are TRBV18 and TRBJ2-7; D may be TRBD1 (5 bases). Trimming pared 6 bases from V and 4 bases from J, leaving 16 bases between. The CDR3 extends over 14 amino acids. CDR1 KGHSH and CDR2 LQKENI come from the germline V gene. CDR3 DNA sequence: TGTGCCAGCTCTCCTAACCTCCAGGGTTACGAGCAGTACTTC. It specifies CASSPNLQGYEQYF.

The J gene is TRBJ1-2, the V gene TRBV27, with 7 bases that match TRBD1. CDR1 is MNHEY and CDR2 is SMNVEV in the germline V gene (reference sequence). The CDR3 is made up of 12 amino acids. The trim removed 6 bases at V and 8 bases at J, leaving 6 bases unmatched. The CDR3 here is CASRAQGSGYTF. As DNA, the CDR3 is TGTGCCAGCAGGGCACAGGGGAGCGGCTACACCTTC.

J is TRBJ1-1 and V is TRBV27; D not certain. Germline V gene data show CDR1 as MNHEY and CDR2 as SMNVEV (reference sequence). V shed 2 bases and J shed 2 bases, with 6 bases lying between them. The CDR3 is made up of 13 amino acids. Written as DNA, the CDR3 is TGTGCCAGCAGTTTAGTCTTCAACACTGAAGCTTTCTTT. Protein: CASSLVFNTEAFF.

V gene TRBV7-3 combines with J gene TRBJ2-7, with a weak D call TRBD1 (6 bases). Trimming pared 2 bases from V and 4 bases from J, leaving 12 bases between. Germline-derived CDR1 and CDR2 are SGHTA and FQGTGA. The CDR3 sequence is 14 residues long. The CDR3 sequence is CASSLDRIEYEQYF. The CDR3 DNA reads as TGTGCCAGCAGCTTAGACAGGATCGAATACGAGCAGTACTTC.

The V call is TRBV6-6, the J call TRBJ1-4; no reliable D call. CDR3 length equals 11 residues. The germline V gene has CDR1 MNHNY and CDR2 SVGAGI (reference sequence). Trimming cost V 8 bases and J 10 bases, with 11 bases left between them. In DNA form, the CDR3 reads TGTGCCAGCGCCAACTCGGGAAAACTGTTTTTT. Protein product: CASANSGKLFF.

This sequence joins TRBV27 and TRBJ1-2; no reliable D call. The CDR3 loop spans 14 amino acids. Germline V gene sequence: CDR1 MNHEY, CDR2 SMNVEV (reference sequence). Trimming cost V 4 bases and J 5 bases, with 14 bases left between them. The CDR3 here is CASSSGGPGYGYTF. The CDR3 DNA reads TGTGCCAGCAGTTCCGGCGGCCCGGGATATGGCTACACCTTC.

CDR3: CASADPGPGYTF. CDR3 nucleotide sequence: TGTGCCAGCGCAGACCCGGGTCCGGGCTACACCTTC. V gene TRBV5-5 combines with J gene TRBJ1-2, with unresolved D. The CDR3 sequence is 12 residues long. Germline V CDR1 and CDR2: SGHKS, YYEKEE (reference sequence). Trimming left V 7 bases short and J 8 bases short, with 15 bases between. Full variable domain (rest looked up from reference TRBV5-5 and TRBJ1-2): DAGVTQSPTHLIKTRGQQVTLRCSPISGHKSVSWYQQVLGQGPQFIFQYYEKEERGRGNFPDRFSARQFPNYSSELNVNALLLGDSALYLCASADPGPGYTFGSGTRLTVV.

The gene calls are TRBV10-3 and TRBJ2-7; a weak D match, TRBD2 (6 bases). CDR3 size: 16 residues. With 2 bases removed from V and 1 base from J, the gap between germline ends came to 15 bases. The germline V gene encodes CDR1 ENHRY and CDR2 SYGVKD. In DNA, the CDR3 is TGTGCCATCAGTGAGAGGAGCAGGGAGGTATCCTACGAGCAGTACTTC. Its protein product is CAISERSREVSYEQYF.

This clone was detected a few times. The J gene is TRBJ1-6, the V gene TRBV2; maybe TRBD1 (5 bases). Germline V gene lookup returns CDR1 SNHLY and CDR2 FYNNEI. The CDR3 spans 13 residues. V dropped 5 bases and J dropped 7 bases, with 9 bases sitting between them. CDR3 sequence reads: CASSWDFNSPLHF. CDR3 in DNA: TGTGCCAGCAGTTGGGACTTCAATTCACCCCTCCACTTT.

Here the CDR3 DNA reads TGTGCCAGCAGCTTCTCTCTTGGGGGGGTTGGCACTGAAGCTTTCTTT. The encoded protein is CASSFSLGGVGTEAFF. The chain is built from TRBV7-3 and TRBJ1-1; possible D gene TRBD1, 5 bases. CDR1 and CDR2 (germline): SGHTA, FQGTGA. V was clipped by 3 bases and J by 4 bases, with 18 bases between them. The CDR3 is 16 residues long.

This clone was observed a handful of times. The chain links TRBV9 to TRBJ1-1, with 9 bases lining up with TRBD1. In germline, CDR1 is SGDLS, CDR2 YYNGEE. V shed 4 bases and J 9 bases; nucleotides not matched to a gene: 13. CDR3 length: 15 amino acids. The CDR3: CASSSTGTGMDKAFF. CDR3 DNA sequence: TGTGCCAGCAGCTCAACCGGGACAGGGATGGATAAAGCTTTCTTT.

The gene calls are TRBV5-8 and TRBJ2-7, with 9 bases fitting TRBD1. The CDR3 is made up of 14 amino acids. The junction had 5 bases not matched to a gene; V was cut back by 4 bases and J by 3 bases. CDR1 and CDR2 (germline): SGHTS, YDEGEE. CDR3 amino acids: CASSKRTGVYEQYF. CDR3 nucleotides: TGTGCCAGCAGCAAACGGACAGGGGTCTACGAGCAGTACTTC.

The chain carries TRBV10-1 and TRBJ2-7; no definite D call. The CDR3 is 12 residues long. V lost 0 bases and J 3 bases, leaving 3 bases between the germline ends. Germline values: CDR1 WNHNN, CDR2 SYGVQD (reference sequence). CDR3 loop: CASSESVYEQYF. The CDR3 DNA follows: TGCGCCAGCAGTGAGTCCGTCTACGAGCAGTACTTC.

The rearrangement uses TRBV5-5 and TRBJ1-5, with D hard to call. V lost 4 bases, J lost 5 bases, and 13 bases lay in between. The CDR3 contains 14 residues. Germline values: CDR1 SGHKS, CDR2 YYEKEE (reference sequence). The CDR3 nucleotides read TGTGCCAGCAGCCTGGACGGTTTATATCAGCCCCAGCATTTT. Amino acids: CASSLDGLYQPQHF.

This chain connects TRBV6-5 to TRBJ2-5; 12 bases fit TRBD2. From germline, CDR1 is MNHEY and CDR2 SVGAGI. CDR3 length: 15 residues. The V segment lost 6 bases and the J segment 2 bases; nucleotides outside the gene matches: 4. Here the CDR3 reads CASSRTSGEQETQYF. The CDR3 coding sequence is TGTGCCAGCAGCCGGACTAGCGGGGAACAAGAGACCCAGTACTTC.

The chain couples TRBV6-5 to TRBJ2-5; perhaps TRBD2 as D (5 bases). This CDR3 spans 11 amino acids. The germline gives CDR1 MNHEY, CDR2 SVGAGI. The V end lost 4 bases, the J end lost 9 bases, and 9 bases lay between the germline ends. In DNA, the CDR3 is TGTGCCAGCAGTTCCCCGGAGGCCCAGTACTTC. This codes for CASSSPEAQYF.

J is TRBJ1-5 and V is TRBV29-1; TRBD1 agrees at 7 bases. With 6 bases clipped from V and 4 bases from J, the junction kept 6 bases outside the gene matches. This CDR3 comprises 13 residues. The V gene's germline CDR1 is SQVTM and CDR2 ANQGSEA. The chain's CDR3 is CSVLTGWNQPQHF. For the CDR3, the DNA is TGCAGCGTACTGACAGGGTGGAATCAGCCCCAGCATTTT.

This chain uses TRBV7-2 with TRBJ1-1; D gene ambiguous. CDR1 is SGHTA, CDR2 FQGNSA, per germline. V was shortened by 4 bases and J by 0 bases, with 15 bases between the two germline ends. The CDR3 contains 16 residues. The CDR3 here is CASSSRATEMNTEAFF. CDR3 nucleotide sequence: TGTGCCAGCAGCTCCCGTGCAACAGAGATGAACACTGAAGCTTTCTTT.

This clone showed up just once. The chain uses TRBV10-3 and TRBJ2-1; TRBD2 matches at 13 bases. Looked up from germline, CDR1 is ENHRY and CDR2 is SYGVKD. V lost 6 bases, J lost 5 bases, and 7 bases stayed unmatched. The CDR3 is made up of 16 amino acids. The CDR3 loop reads CAIRNTSGGADNEQFF. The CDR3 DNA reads TGTGCCATCAGAAACACTAGCGGGGGGGCCGACAATGAGCAGTTCTTC.

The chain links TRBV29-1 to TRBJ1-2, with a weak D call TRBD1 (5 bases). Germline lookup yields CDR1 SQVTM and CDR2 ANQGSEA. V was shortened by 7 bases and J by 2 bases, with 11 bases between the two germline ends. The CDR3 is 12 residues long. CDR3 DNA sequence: TGCAGCGGGGGGGAGGCGAACTATGGCTACACCTTC. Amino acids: CSGGEANYGYTF.

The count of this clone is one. The CDR3 spells CASSQGGRATGELFF. The CDR3 nucleotides read TGCGCCAGCAGCCAAGGAGGCAGGGCCACCGGGGAGCTGTTTTTT. The chain is built from TRBV4-1 and TRBJ2-2; a possible D gene is TRBD1 (5 bases). In germline, CDR1 is MGHRA, CDR2 YSYEKL. The CDR3 sequence is 15 residues long. The V gene lost 1 base and the J gene lost 4 bases, with 10 bases spanning the gap.

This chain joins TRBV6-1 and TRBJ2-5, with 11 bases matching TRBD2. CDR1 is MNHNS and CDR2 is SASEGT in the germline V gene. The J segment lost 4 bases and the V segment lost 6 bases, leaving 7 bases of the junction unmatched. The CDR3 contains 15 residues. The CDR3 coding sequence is TGTGCCAGCAGAGCCCTCCTAGCGGGAGGAGAGACCCAGTACTTC. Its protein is CASRALLAGGETQYF.